The rows below give T cell receptor beta chains drawn from one sample of a study of blood T cell repertoires in COVID-19. TCRdb's table, derived via immunoSEQ multiplex PCR, lists solely in-frame clones and lacks some. The data show approximately 140,000 clones, approximately 86% seen once. Input material: peripheral blood. These receptors originate from a man aged 70 or older with acute or convalescent COVID-19. CDR3s include the opening cysteine and the closing phenylalanine or tryptophan. A D gene is named only where the DNA matches it firmly. Not all rows give a size; the values are once, few, many and, for expanded clones, a class.

-	TRBV19	-	TRBJ2-5	CASSGFPLGTQYF	TGTGCCAGTAGTGGTTTCCCACTAGGGACCCAGTACTTC
-	TRBV20-1	-	TRBJ1-1	CSARDITEAFF	TGCAGTGCTAGAGATATCACTGAAGCTTTCTTT
-	TRBV6-5	TRBD1	TRBJ1-2	CASSRQGYYGYTF	TGTGCCAGCAGTAGACAGGGCTACTATGGCTACACCTTC
-	TRBV4-3	-	TRBJ2-3	CASSQVATPPADTQYF	TGCGCCAGCAGCCAAGTAGCGACTCCCCCCGCAGATACGCAGTATTTT
-	TRBV12-3/TRBV12-4	-	TRBJ1-5	CASSSGQNQPQHF	TGTGCCAGCAGTTCCGGACAGAATCAGCCCCAGCATTTT
-	TRBV7-9	TRBD2	TRBJ2-4	CASRATSVQNIQYF	TGTGCCAGCAGGGCTACTAGCGTTCAAAACATTCAGTACTTC
-	TRBV4-3	-	TRBJ2-7	CASSQDLRASAFYEQYF	TGCGCCAGCAGCCAAGATCTTCGGGCTAGCGCCTTCTACGAGCAGTACTTC
-	TRBV28	TRBD1	TRBJ1-2	CASSFPGTGSGYGYTF	TGTGCCAGCAGTTTCCCCGGGACAGGGAGCGGGTATGGCTACACCTTC
-	TRBV9	-	TRBJ2-7	CASSGGNSYEQYF	TGTGCCAGCAGCGGCGGGAACTCCTACGAGCAGTACTTC
-	TRBV9	TRBD1	TRBJ2-7	CASSPRTGRYDEQYF	TGTGCCAGCAGCCCCCGGACAGGGAGGTACGACGAGCAGTACTTC
-	TRBV15	-	TRBJ2-7	CATSRDRASGEQYF	TGTGCCACCAGCAGAGACAGGGCCTCAGGCGAGCAGTACTTC
-	TRBV6-5	TRBD2	TRBJ2-3	CASSYSGRDTDTQYF	TGTGCCAGCAGTTACAGCGGGAGAGACACAGATACGCAGTATTTT
-	TRBV28	-	TRBJ2-1	CASSFYGVTPKQFF	TGTGCCAGCAGTTTTTACGGGGTCACCCCAAAGCAGTTCTTC
once	TRBV4-2	-	TRBJ1-5	CASSQGAGVFRNQPQHF	TGTGCCAGCAGCCAAGGGGCGGGGGTTTTTAGGAATCAGCCCCAGCATTTT
-	TRBV28	TRBD2	TRBJ2-1	CASRGLGFHEQFF	TGTGCCAGCAGGGGACTAGGTTTCCATGAGCAGTTCTTC
-	TRBV7-9	-	TRBJ2-1	CASSYADEQFF	TGTGCCAGCAGCTACGCGGATGAGCAGTTCTTC
-	TRBV5-4	TRBD1	TRBJ1-2	CASTTGGGYGYTF	TGTGCCAGCACGACAGGGGGTGGATATGGCTACACCTTC
-	TRBV5-1	TRBD1	TRBJ2-7	CASSLGGTGSLSYF	TGCGCCAGCAGCTTGGGGGGGACAGGGTCCTTATCATACTTC
few	TRBV27	TRBD2	TRBJ2-5	CASSDISGLKETQYF	TGTGCCAGCAGCGACATTAGCGGGCTAAAAGAGACCCAGTACTTC
-	TRBV27	-	TRBJ1-5	CASRPQGGNQPQHF	TGTGCCAGCAGGCCACAGGGAGGCAATCAGCCCCAGCATTTT
-	TRBV11-2	TRBD1	TRBJ2-1	CASSLQYPGQGATYNEQFF	TGTGCCAGCAGCTTACAATATCCGGGACAGGGTGCTACCTACAATGAGCAGTTCTTC
-	TRBV5-1	TRBD2	TRBJ2-2	CASSFLGTSGRANGELFF	TGCGCCAGCAGCTTCCTCGGGACTAGCGGGAGGGCCAACGGGGAGCTGTTTTTT